This T cell receptor beta chain appears in the sequencing data of a study of OX40 agonist ivuxolimab in advanced cancers. Sequencing was performed with immunoSEQ multiplex PCR; in TCRdb, only in-frame clones are kept and a portion is missing. The sample lists about 60,000 clones; approximately 86% were seen once. Trimming cost V 6 bases and J 2 bases, with 10 bases left between them. CDR1 is MNHNY and CDR2 is SVGAGI in the germline V gene (reference sequence). The CDR3 runs to 13 residues. Individuals having autoimmune disease history or systemic immunosuppression were not enrolled. The sequence came from an adult with an advanced solid tumor such as melanoma, head and neck, liver or kidney cancer. The chain joins TRBV6-6 to TRBJ1-1; D is ambiguous. Sequences were derived from CD4+ or CD8+ T cells sorted from blood, sampled in a trial of the OX40 agonist ivuxolimab. The CDR3 region has the DNA TGTGCCAGCAGGCCGAATCCCAACACTGAAGCTTTCTTT. It translates to CASRPNPNTEAFF.